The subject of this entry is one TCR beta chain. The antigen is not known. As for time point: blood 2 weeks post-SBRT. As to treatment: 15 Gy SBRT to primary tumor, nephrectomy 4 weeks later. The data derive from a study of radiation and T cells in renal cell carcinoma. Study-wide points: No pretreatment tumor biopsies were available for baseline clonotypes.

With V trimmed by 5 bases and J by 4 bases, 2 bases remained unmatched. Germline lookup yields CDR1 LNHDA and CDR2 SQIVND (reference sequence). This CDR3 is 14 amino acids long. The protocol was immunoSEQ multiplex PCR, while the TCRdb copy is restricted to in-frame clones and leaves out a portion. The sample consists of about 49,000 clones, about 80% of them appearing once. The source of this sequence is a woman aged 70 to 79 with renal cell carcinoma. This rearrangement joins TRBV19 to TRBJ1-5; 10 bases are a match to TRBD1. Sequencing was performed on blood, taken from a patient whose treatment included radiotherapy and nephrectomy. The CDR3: CASSPGQGNQPQHF. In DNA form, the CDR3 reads TGTGCCAGTAGTCCGGGACAGGGGAATCAGCCCCAGCATTTT.